One and the same sample provided the 28 T cell receptor beta chains below, sequenced in a study of blood T cell repertoires in COVID-19. Produced via immunoSEQ multiplex PCR; TCRdb's table is partial and in-frame only. The sample carries 60,000 or so clones, roughly four fifths recorded once. The sequencing sample was made of peripheral blood. The receptors originated from a man older than 75 with acute or convalescent COVID-19.

DNA for the CDR3: TGTGCCAGCAGCCAAGTCGAAGGGGTCTATGGCTACACCTTC. Translating gives CASSQVEGVYGYTF. This rearrangement joins TRBV14 to TRBJ1-2; tentatively, D is TRBD1 (5 bases). The length of the CDR3 is 14 residues. CDR1 and CDR2 (germline): SGHDN, FVKESK. V was pared by 1 base and J by 4 bases, with 10 bases between.

The chain is built from TRBV5-6 and TRBJ1-1, with D uncertain. V was shortened by 0 bases and J by 5 bases, with 11 bases between the two germline ends. Germline V gene sequence: CDR1 SGHDT, CDR2 YYEEEE. The CDR3 spans 14 residues. CDR3 protein: CASSLEVRGTEAFF. CDR3 sequence (DNA): TGTGCCAGCAGCTTGGAGGTTCGAGGGACTGAAGCTTTCTTT.

The chain is built from TRBV7-2 and TRBJ2-2, with 13 bases aligning to TRBD2. The V segment lost 1 base and the J segment 4 bases; nucleotides outside the gene matches: 6. This CDR3 comprises 18 residues. Germline V gene data show CDR1 as SGHTA and CDR2 as FQGNSA. The CDR3 sequence is CASSLVGLAGIITGELFF. Written as DNA, the CDR3 is TGTGCCAGCAGCTTAGTGGGACTAGCGGGGATAATCACCGGGGAGCTGTTTTTT.

The V gene is TRBV6-1, the J gene TRBJ1-5, with D unclear. The CDR3 is 13 residues long. CDR1 is MNHNS and CDR2 is SASEGT in the germline V gene. V was clipped by 1 base and J by 5 bases, with 6 bases between them. The CDR3 nucleotides are TGTGCCAGCAGTGAAGAGGAGGATCAGCCCCAGCATTTT. Its protein is CASSEEEDQPQHF.

CDR3 sequence reads: CASTRTSGTEANYGYTF. The CDR3 region has the DNA TGTGCCAGTACTCGCACGTCGGGGACAGAAGCTAACTATGGCTACACCTTC. The chain couples TRBV19 to TRBJ1-2; TRBD1 matches 7 bases. The CDR3 covers 17 residues. The germline V gene encodes CDR1 LNHDA and CDR2 SQIVND (reference sequence). V trimming: 7 bases; J trimming: 0 bases; junction bases outside the gene matches: 14.

The chain combines TRBV11-2 with TRBJ1-5; no clear D gene. The CDR3 extends over 13 amino acids. Germline-derived CDR1 and CDR2 are SGHAT and FQNNGV. The V end lost 2 bases, the J end lost 4 bases, and 6 bases lay between the germline ends. CDR3 loop: CASSLYGNQPQHF. The DNA for the CDR3 is TGTGCCAGCAGCTTATACGGGAATCAGCCCCAGCATTTT.

V and J are TRBV10-3 and TRBJ2-1, with TRBD2 identical over 13 bases. Looked up from germline, CDR1 is ENHRY and CDR2 is SYGVKD. J lost 7 bases, V lost 4 bases, and 4 bases had no gene match. The CDR3 is 15 residues long. The CDR3 DNA follows: TGTGCCATCAGTGTAGGACTAGCGGGGGCGAATGAGCAGTTCTTC. As protein: CAISVGLAGANEQFF.

This chain uses TRBV7-3 with TRBJ2-1, with 7 nucleotides matching TRBD2. The CDR3 covers 16 residues. Germline assignment: CDR1 SGHTA and CDR2 FQGTGA. Germline trimming cut 3 bases from V and 1 base from J; bases unmatched to any gene: 6. CDR3 region: CASSFTSVGSYNEQFF. DNA for the CDR3: TGTGCCAGCAGCTTTACTAGCGTTGGATCCTACAATGAGCAGTTCTTC. Filled out from reference TRBV7-3 and TRBJ2-1, the complete variable domain reads GAGVSQTPSNKVTEKGKYVELRCDPISGHTALYWYRQSLGQGPEFLIYFQGTGAADDSGLPNDRFFAVRPEGSVSTLKIQRTERGDSAVYLCASSFTSVGSYNEQFFGPGTRLTVL.

The chain uses TRBV7-9 and TRBJ1-1; tentative D call: TRBD1 (5 bases). V was shortened by 4 bases and J by 4 bases, with 10 bases between the two germline ends. Germline CDR1 is SEHNR and CDR2 is FQNEAQ (reference sequence). CDR3 size: 13 residues. CDR3 amino acids: CASSSDSSTEAFF. The CDR3 coding sequence is TGTGCCAGCAGCTCTGACAGTTCCACTGAAGCTTTCTTT.

The DNA for the CDR3 is TGTGCCAGTAGAGCGACAGGGTCCCGGGATCAGCCCCAGCATTTT. Translating gives CASRATGSRDQPQHF. The chain has TRBV19 and TRBJ1-5; 7 positions agree with TRBD1. With 6 bases clipped from V and 5 bases from J, the junction kept 10 bases outside the gene matches. The CDR3 runs 15 residues. Germline values: CDR1 LNHDA, CDR2 SQIVND (reference sequence).

This chain uses TRBV7-9 with TRBJ2-7, with TRBD1 matching 9 bases. J was trimmed by 7 bases and V by 5 bases; bases with no gene match: 3. CDR3 length: 12 residues. Looked up from germline, CDR1 is SEHNR and CDR2 is FQNEAQ (reference sequence). CDR3 region: CASSNRGREQYF. CDR3 DNA sequence: TGTGCCAGCAGCAACAGGGGGCGTGAGCAGTACTTC.

The V and J genes are TRBV6-5 and TRBJ2-7, with D possibly being TRBD2 (6 bases). The CDR3 has 13 residues. Deletions cut 8 bases from V and 7 bases from J, with 18 bases between. Germline V CDR1 and CDR2: MNHEY, SVGAGI. The CDR3 DNA reads TGTGCCAGCGGAGGGGCCAGGAGTTCGGAGCAGTACTTC. Translating gives CASGGARSSEQYF.

V and J are TRBV18 and TRBJ1-1, with D perhaps TRBD1 (5 bases). This CDR3 contains 13 residues. The V gene's germline CDR1 is KGHSH and CDR2 LQKENI. Trimming pared 8 bases from V and 7 bases from J, leaving 17 bases between. The CDR3 loop reads CASQPGGEGEAFF. In DNA, the CDR3 is TGTGCCAGCCAACCGGGAGGGGAGGGTGAAGCTTTCTTT.

This rearrangement joins TRBV5-1 to TRBJ2-3; a weak D match, TRBD2 (7 bases). The V gene's germline CDR1 is SGHRS and CDR2 YFSETQ. The CDR3 spans 14 residues. V lost 5 bases to trimming and J lost 11 bases, with 21 bases between them. The CDR3 loop reads CASRSGQSGTRQYF. CDR3 bases: TGCGCCAGCAGATCCGGACAGAGCGGGACCCGGCAGTATTTT.

As regards this clone: The junction departs from germline at one end; a sequencing error may be responsible. The chain recombines TRBV7-8 with TRBJ2-1, with TRBD1 matching 9 bases. Per the germline V gene, CDR1 is SGHVS and CDR2 is FQNEAQ. The CDR3 has 14 residues. The CDR3 region has the DNA TGTGCCAGCAGCCCGGGACAGGGTCCTCTCCCCCCTCTCTTC. This encodes CASSPGQGPLPPLF.

This clone appeared a few times. Here the CDR3 DNA reads TGTGCCTGGGAGTGGGGAGGTCGTCAAGAGACCCAGTACTTC. Its translation is CAWEWGGRQETQYF. The chain links TRBV30 to TRBJ2-5; perhaps TRBD2 as D (6 bases). Between the trimmed V and J ends, which lost 5 bases and 2 bases, there was a span of 15 bases. Per the germline V gene, CDR1 is GTSNPN and CDR2 is SVGIG (reference sequence). This CDR3 contains 14 residues.

The CDR3 bases are TGCGCCAGCAGTGAGTCGATAGATCAGCCCCAGCATTTT. This encodes CASSESIDQPQHF. The chain is built from TRBV10-1 and TRBJ1-5; D is undetermined. V lost 0 bases and J lost 5, with 5 bases in between. In germline, CDR1 is WNHNN, CDR2 SYGVQD (reference sequence). This CDR3 has 13 residues.

J is TRBJ1-2 and V is TRBV7-2, with unresolved D. V was cut by 4 bases and J by 4 bases, with 16 bases left in between. The CDR3 runs to 15 residues. CDR1 and CDR2 (germline): SGHTA, FQGNSA. CDR3 sequence (DNA): TGTGCCAGCAGCTCACAGCCGCGGGTTGGCTATGGCTACACCTTC. Its protein product is CASSSQPRVGYGYTF.

This clone was recorded once. The chain carries TRBV3-1 (or the pseudogene TRBV3-2) and TRBJ2-5; 7 bases map to TRBD2. V trimming: 2 bases; J trimming: 0 bases; junction bases outside the gene matches: 3. CDR1 LGHDT and CDR2 YNNKEL come from the germline V gene (reference sequence). The CDR3 has 15 amino acids. This chain's CDR3 is CASSQRRGYQETQYF. For the CDR3, the DNA is TGTGCCAGCAGCCAAAGGCGGGGGTACCAAGAGACCCAGTACTTC.

J is TRBJ1-5 and V is TRBV6-1; D gene ambiguous. The CDR3 length is 15 residues. Trimming left V 1 base short and J 1 base short, with 8 bases between. Germline V CDR1 and CDR2: MNHNS, SASEGT. The CDR3 protein is CASSEGSESNQPQHF. CDR3 bases: TGTGCCAGCAGTGAAGGTTCAGAAAGCAATCAGCCCCAGCATTTT.

The gene calls are TRBV13 and TRBJ2-1; 7 bases map to TRBD2. V shed 0 bases and J 8 bases; nucleotides not matched to a gene: 4. Germline V gives CDR1 PRHDT, CDR2 FYEKMQ (reference sequence). This CDR3 has 14 residues. The CDR3 loop is CASSLGRGGHEQFF. For the CDR3, the DNA is TGTGCCAGCAGCTTAGGTCGCGGGGGACATGAGCAGTTCTTC.

This sequence joins TRBV30 and TRBJ1-1; D perhaps matches TRBD1 (5 bases). CDR3 length: 12 residues. V lost 3 bases, J lost 8 bases, and 13 bases lay in between. Germline CDR1 and CDR2: GTSNPN and SVGIG (reference sequence). CDR3 nucleotide sequence: TGTGCCTGGAGAATGGGCGGGGGGGAAGCTTTCTTT. Protein sequence: CAWRMGGGEAFF.

The chain combines TRBV28 with TRBJ1-1; D may be TRBD1 (6 bases). V was trimmed by 3 bases and J by 1 base, leaving 18 bases between them. CDR1 MDHEN and CDR2 SYDVKM come from the germline V gene. The CDR3 runs 17 residues. The CDR3 protein is CASSLVGRGDGNTEAFF. DNA of the CDR3: TGTGCCAGCAGTTTGGTTGGCAGGGGTGATGGGAACACTGAAGCTTTCTTT.

V is TRBV4-1 and J is TRBJ2-7; 12 bases agree with TRBD2. The CDR3 sequence is 14 residues long. Germline V CDR1 and CDR2: MGHRA, YSYEKL. V dropped 0 bases and J dropped 7; count of bases not matched to a gene: 1. CDR3: CASSQDTSGGEQYF. CDR3 nucleotides: TGCGCCAGCAGCCAAGATACTAGCGGGGGGGAGCAGTACTTC.

The chain uses TRBV27 and TRBJ2-7; 11 bases align to TRBD1. The CDR3 has 15 amino acids. From germline, CDR1 is MNHEY and CDR2 SMNVEV (reference sequence). The V segment lost 3 bases and the J segment 7 bases; nucleotides outside the gene matches: 8. The CDR3 DNA follows: TGTGCCAGCAGTTTTGGCGGGACAGGGGGTCGGGAGCAGTACTTC. This translates into CASSFGGTGGREQYF.

The genes are TRBV19 and TRBJ1-2; 12 nucleotides line up with TRBD1. Germline V CDR1 and CDR2: LNHDA, SQIVND (reference sequence). The CDR3 length is 16 residues. Trimming removed 7 bases from V and 2 bases from J; junction bases left unmatched: 8. The CDR3 coding sequence is TGTGCCAGTACGGCTCGGGACAGGGGGCTGAACTATGGCTACACCTTC. It yields the protein CASTARDRGLNYGYTF.

The rearrangement uses TRBV21-1 and TRBJ1-6; TRBD1, the table's D call, was not compared with the DNA. TRBV21-1 is assigned pseudogene status. This CDR3 spans 17 amino acids. CDR3 in DNA: TGTGCCAGCAGCAAAGTTAGTGACAGGCGATATAATTCACCCCTCCACTTT. This codes for CASSKVSDRRYNSPLHF.

The chain employs TRBV24-1 and TRBJ2-5; 7 bases fit TRBD2. The germline CDR1 and CDR2 sequences are KGHDR and SFDVKD. The CDR3 runs to 16 residues. With V trimmed by 6 bases and J by 0 bases, 9 bases remained unmatched. The CDR3 nucleotides are TGTGCCACCAGTCCGGGAGGAAGGGAGAACCAAGAGACCCAGTACTTC. Translating gives CATSPGGRENQETQYF.